Included here is one T cell receptor (beta chain) sequence, with context. Germline CDR1 and CDR2: SGHRS and YFSETQ. The V end lost 1 base, the J end lost 4 bases, and 11 bases lay between the germline ends. The CDR3 runs to 14 residues. PCR used 60 Vbeta primers and 13 Jbeta primers. Clones were sequenced by immunoSEQ multiplex PCR, and TCRdb holds only the in-frame ones, with some missing. Its clone listing holds about 130,000 clones. These data belong to a study of cytomegalovirus exposure and HLA in healthy donors. The wider study: As released early, the data held around 80 million unique TCRs from HLA-typed donors.

This sequence originates from a man aged 35 to 55 in good health and CMV-seronegative. The chain couples TRBV5-1 to TRBJ1-1, with a tentative D call TRBD1 (6 bases). Input material: PBMCs. In DNA, the CDR3 is TGCGCCAGCAGCTTGACAGGGTCAAGCACTGAAGCTTTCTTT. Translated: CASSLTGSSTEAFF.